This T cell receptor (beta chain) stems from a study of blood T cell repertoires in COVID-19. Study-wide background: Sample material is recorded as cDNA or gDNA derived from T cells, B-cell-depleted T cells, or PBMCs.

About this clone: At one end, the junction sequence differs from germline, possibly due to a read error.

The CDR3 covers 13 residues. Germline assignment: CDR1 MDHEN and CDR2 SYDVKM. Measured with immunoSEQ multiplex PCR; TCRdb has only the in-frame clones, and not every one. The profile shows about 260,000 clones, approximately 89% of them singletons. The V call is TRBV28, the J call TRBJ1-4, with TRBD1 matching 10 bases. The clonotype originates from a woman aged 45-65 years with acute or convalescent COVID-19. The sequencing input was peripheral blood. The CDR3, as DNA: TGTGCCAGCAGTTTAGGGACAGGGGCGTTCTCAAGTTTT. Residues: CASSLGTGAFSSF.